A single sample gave rise to the 14 T cell receptor beta chains below, sequenced in a study of blood T cell repertoires in COVID-19. The method was immunoSEQ multiplex PCR; TCRdb's version includes in-frame clones alone and lacks a portion of them. This sample yields around 280,000 clones, of which 85% to 90% are seen a single time; 1.7% belongs to the top ten. Material: PBMCs or T cells enriched from blood (not recorded which). These TCRs come from a woman aged 18 to 35 with acute COVID-19.

The chain carries TRBV20-1 and TRBJ1-2; D possibly corresponds to TRBD1 (5 bases). The CDR3 is 15 amino acids. V was cut by 6 bases and J by 0 bases, with 17 bases left in between. The germline CDR1 and CDR2 sequences are DFQATT and SNEGSKA (reference sequence). The CDR3 DNA sequence: TGCAGTGCGAGTGGGCAGGGTTACGCTAACTATGGCTACACCTTC. This translates into CSASGQGYANYGYTF.

The chain links TRBV28 to TRBJ1-5, with D possibly matching TRBD1 (6 bases). Germline loops: CDR1 MDHEN, CDR2 SYDVKM. The CDR3 runs 16 residues. Trimming removed 7 bases from V and 1 base from J, with 17 bases in between. CDR3 DNA: TGTGCCAGCAACCCCGCCTTGGGACAAAGCAATCAGCCCCAGCATTTT. Its translation is CASNPALGQSNQPQHF.

The rearrangement uses TRBV23-1 and TRBJ1-5; D not certain. TRBV23-1 is an ORF, and what it does is uncertain. The CDR3 spans 16 residues. The V gene lost 3 bases and the J gene lost 0 bases, with 12 bases spanning the gap. The CDR3 is CASSHRSGNSNQPQHF. CDR3 nucleotides: TGCGCCAGCAGTCATCGCTCGGGTAATAGCAATCAGCCCCAGCATTTT.

A few counts support this clone. V and J are TRBV3-1 (or the pseudogene TRBV3-2) and TRBJ2-2, with 7 bases identical to TRBD1. Trimming took 4 bases from V and 10 from J; bases not matched to a gene: 15. Germline-derived CDR1 and CDR2 are LGHDT and YNNKEL (reference sequence). This CDR3 has 16 residues. Written as DNA, the CDR3 is TGTGCCAGCAGCCTCCGGACAGGTCTATCCTGGACGGAGCTGTTTTTT. Amino acids: CASSLRTGLSWTELFF.

The CDR3 loop is CATSDFSPRKLFF. The CDR3 bases are TGTGCCACCAGTGATTTCTCCCCCCGGAAACTGTTTTTT. The V gene is TRBV24-1, the J gene TRBJ1-4; D is unclear. The CDR3 totals 13 residues. Trimming removed 1 base at V and 11 bases at J, with 10 bases between. Germline lookup yields CDR1 KGHDR and CDR2 SFDVKD.

This clone was seen only once. The chain recombines TRBV7-9 with TRBJ2-5, with 9 bases lining up with TRBD2. Germline values: CDR1 SEHNR, CDR2 FQNEAQ (reference sequence). This CDR3 contains 13 residues. V shed 5 bases, J shed 4 bases, and the junction held 2 bases outside the gene matches. The CDR3, as DNA: TGTGCCAGCAGCCGTAGCGGGAGAGAGACCCAGTACTTC. This encodes CASSRSGRETQYF.

The rearrangement links TRBV19 to TRBJ2-1; TRBD2 is a possible D gene (6 bases). This CDR3 contains 17 residues. Trimming took off 3 bases at V and 2 bases at J, with 17 bases between the two ends. Per the germline V gene, CDR1 is LNHDA and CDR2 is SQIVND (reference sequence). CDR3 protein: CASSITVERATYNEQFF. CDR3 DNA: TGTGCCAGTAGTATCACCGTTGAGCGGGCCACCTACAATGAGCAGTTCTTC. The full variable domain, rest sourced from reference TRBV19 and TRBJ2-1, is DGGITQSPKYLFRKEGQNVTLSCEQNLNHDAMYWYRQDPGQGLRLIYYSQIVNDFQKGDIAEGYSVSREKKESFPLTVTSAQKNPTAFYLCASSITVERATYNEQFFGPGTRLTVL.

This sequence joins TRBV3-1 (or the pseudogene TRBV3-2) and TRBJ1-4, with D hard to call. In germline, CDR1 is LGHDT, CDR2 YNNKEL (reference sequence). Between the trimmed V and J ends, which lost 4 bases and 7 bases, there was a span of 13 bases. This CDR3 contains 14 residues. The CDR3 reads CASSPRGSREKLFF. The DNA of the CDR3 is TGTGCCAGCAGCCCCCGAGGGTCCCGTGAAAAACTGTTTTTT.

This clone was counted once. J is TRBJ2-1 and V is TRBV15, with 7 positions matching TRBD1. Germline V gene data show CDR1 as LNHNV and CDR2 as YYDKDF (reference sequence). The CDR3 contains 15 residues. V shed 3 bases, J shed 0 bases, and the junction held 2 bases outside the gene matches. The CDR3 region is CATSRGDSSYNEQFF. Here the CDR3 DNA reads TGTGCCACCAGCAGGGGGGACAGCTCCTACAATGAGCAGTTCTTC.

This chain joins TRBV18 and TRBJ2-1; 8 bases align to TRBD1. Germline V lookup: CDR1 KGHSH, CDR2 LQKENI. With 8 bases clipped from V and 5 bases from J, the junction kept 11 bases outside the gene matches. The CDR3 is 15 residues long. Here the CDR3 reads CASAPGTGVDNEQFF. The CDR3 bases are TGTGCCAGCGCCCCCGGGACAGGAGTCGACAATGAGCAGTTCTTC.

The CDR3 region has the DNA TGTGCCAGCAGCTGGATCCCTAGCGGGAGGCCCTACAATGAGCAGTTCTTC. Translated: CASSWIPSGRPYNEQFF. The rearrangement joins TRBV13 to TRBJ2-1, with 11 positions matching TRBD2. Germline-derived CDR1 and CDR2 are PRHDT and FYEKMQ (reference sequence). V trimming: 4 bases; J trimming: 2 bases; junction bases outside the gene matches: 7. The CDR3 totals 17 residues.

The genes are TRBV5-4 and TRBJ2-1; D remains ambiguous. CDR3 size: 16 residues. Germline lookup yields CDR1 SGHNT and CDR2 YYREEE (reference sequence). V lost 0 bases and J 4 bases, leaving 14 bases between the germline ends. The CDR3 is CASSLVGSPEYNEQFF. The CDR3 nucleotides read TGTGCCAGCAGCTTGGTGGGTAGCCCAGAATACAATGAGCAGTTCTTC.

The chain recombines TRBV7-2 with TRBJ2-7, with 9 positions matching TRBD2. V was pared by 1 base and J by 5 bases, with 18 bases of the junction left unmatched. The CDR3 is 19 residues long. Germline CDR1 is SGHTA and CDR2 is FQGNSA. CDR3 sequence reads: CASSLGFSGRNFKEDEQYF. The CDR3, as DNA: TGTGCCAGCAGCTTAGGTTTCAGCGGGAGGAATTTTAAGGAGGACGAGCAGTACTTC.

The V and J genes are TRBV18 and TRBJ2-6; D possibly corresponds to TRBD2 (5 bases). The germline V gene has CDR1 KGHSH and CDR2 LQKENI. V dropped 3 bases and J dropped 1 base, with 19 bases sitting between them. The CDR3 totals 19 residues. The CDR3: CASSPRTDREGSGANVLTF. The DNA for the CDR3 is TGTGCCAGCTCACCCAGAACAGACCGCGAGGGATCTGGGGCCAACGTCCTGACTTTC.